One and the same sample provided the 29 T cell receptor beta chains below, sequenced in a study of blood T cell repertoires in COVID-19. Sequenced by immunoSEQ multiplex PCR; TCRdb stores in-frame clones only, minus some. The table lists approximately 200,000 clones, roughly 87% of them singletons. Material: PBMCs or T cells enriched from blood (not recorded which). These receptors originate from a young man with acute COVID-19.

V is TRBV5-4 and J is TRBJ1-1; TRBD1 matches at 12 bases. Germline trimming cut 6 bases from V and 3 bases from J; bases unmatched to any gene: 6. Germline CDR1 SGHNT, CDR2 YYREEE (reference sequence). CDR3 length: 15 residues. The CDR3 region has the DNA TGTGCCAGCAACCGGGACAGGGGGCAGGACACTGAAGCTTTCTTT. Amino acids: CASNRDRGQDTEAFF.

The J gene is TRBJ2-5, the V gene TRBV24-1; 8 nucleotides match TRBD2. The CDR3 runs to 15 residues. J was trimmed by 2 bases and V by 4 bases; bases with no gene match: 5. CDR1 and CDR2 (germline): KGHDR, SFDVKD. CDR3 protein: CATSDFLAGQETQYF. As DNA, the CDR3 is TGTGCCACCAGTGACTTTTTAGCGGGACAAGAGACCCAGTACTTC.

DNA for the CDR3: TGCGCCAGCAGCCAAGCGGGAGGTGAGCTCTACGAGCAGTACTTC. Its protein is CASSQAGGELYEQYF. J is TRBJ2-7 and V is TRBV10-1, with TRBD2 identical over 9 bases. J lost 3 bases, V lost 6 bases, and 9 bases had no gene match. CDR3 length: 15 amino acids. Per germline, CDR1 WNHNN and CDR2 SYGVQD (reference sequence).

This chain connects TRBV24-1 to TRBJ2-1; TRBD2 aligns across 7 bases. Germline lookup yields CDR1 KGHDR and CDR2 SFDVKD. V lost 2 bases, J lost 3 bases, and 6 bases stayed unmatched. The CDR3 totals 16 residues. The CDR3: CATSDSTSRRYNEQFF. The CDR3 DNA follows: TGTGCCACCAGTGATTCGACTAGCCGACGCTACAATGAGCAGTTCTTC.

The chain carries TRBV5-1 and TRBJ2-3; TRBD1 matches 10 bases. Germline V gene sequence: CDR1 SGHRS, CDR2 YFSETQ. The CDR3 is 16 residues long. Trimming took 4 bases from V and 4 from J; bases not matched to a gene: 9. In DNA form, the CDR3 reads TGCGCCAGCAGCAGATACGGACAGGGGGACTCAGATACGCAGTATTTT. This encodes CASSRYGQGDSDTQYF.

This clone showed up just once. A much bigger clone sits one base away, suggesting this may be a read error. J is TRBJ1-1 and V is TRBV7-3, with 7 bases that match TRBD1. The length of the CDR3 is 13 residues. Germline assignment: CDR1 SGHTA and CDR2 FQGTGA. The V gene end was trimmed by 6 bases and the J gene end by 3 bases; junction bases not matched to a gene: 4. The CDR3 nucleotides are TGTGCCAGCAGTGCAACAGGGGACACTGAAGCTTTCTTT. The encoded protein is CASSATGDTEAFF.

The J gene is TRBJ1-1, the V gene TRBV9; 8 nucleotides agree with TRBD1. J lost 6 bases, V lost 3 bases, and 10 bases had no gene match. Germline CDR1 is SGDLS and CDR2 is YYNGEE. The CDR3 contains 15 residues. CDR3 region: CASSAGQGGSSEAFF. The CDR3 DNA sequence: TGTGCCAGCAGCGCCGGACAGGGTGGTTCGTCTGAAGCTTTCTTT.

This chain uses TRBV9 with TRBJ1-2, with 10 bases that match TRBD1. Germline-derived CDR1 and CDR2 are SGDLS and YYNGEE. With 3 bases clipped from V and 8 bases from J, the junction kept 4 bases outside the gene matches. The CDR3 is 13 amino acids. CDR3 in DNA: TGTGCCAGCAGCGGGGGGACAGGGGAAGGCTACACCTTC. Protein: CASSGGTGEGYTF.

DNA of the CDR3: TGTGCCAGCAGCTCCGGGGAGCGTCCCAATGAGCAGTTCTTC. Its protein product is CASSSGERPNEQFF. The V gene is TRBV5-6, the J gene TRBJ2-1; possibly TRBD2 for D (5 bases). The germline gives CDR1 SGHDT, CDR2 YYEEEE. This CDR3 has 14 amino acids. V shed 3 bases and J shed 6 bases, with 13 bases lying between them.

The chain is built from TRBV13 and TRBJ1-2, with a possible D match to TRBD1 (6 bases). The V and J ends lost 4 bases and 0 bases respectively, with 12 bases between them. The CDR3 runs 15 residues. Per germline, CDR1 PRHDT and CDR2 FYEKMQ (reference sequence). This CDR3 reads CASSSRSGANYGYTF. CDR3 bases: TGTGCCAGCAGCTCGCGTTCAGGGGCTAACTATGGCTACACCTTC.

The V gene is TRBV28, the J gene TRBJ1-4; no clear D. Trimming removed 4 bases at V and 4 bases at J, with 13 bases between. Germline lookup yields CDR1 MDHEN and CDR2 SYDVKM. There are 15 residues in the CDR3. The CDR3 sequence is CASSSAGGNNEKLFF. The CDR3 DNA reads TGTGCCAGCAGTTCCGCGGGAGGAAATAATGAAAAACTGTTTTTT.

The J gene is TRBJ1-2, the V gene TRBV19; 7 bases fit TRBD1. Germline V gives CDR1 LNHDA, CDR2 SQIVND (reference sequence). Trimming at V came to 10 bases and at J to 3 bases, leaving 5 bases not matched to a gene. The CDR3 contains 12 residues. CDR3 sequence reads: CATDDRDYGYTF. DNA of the CDR3: TGTGCCACCGACGACAGGGACTATGGCTACACCTTC.

The V call is TRBV20-1, the J call TRBJ1-2; D is uncertain. V lost 5 bases and J lost 8, with 9 bases in between. CDR1 and CDR2 (germline): DFQATT, SNEGSKA (reference sequence). CDR3 length: 10 amino acids. CDR3 nucleotides: TGCAGTGCTGAGGGTAACGGCTACACCTTC. Encoded protein: CSAEGNGYTF.

A single count supports this clone. V gene TRBV28 combines with J gene TRBJ2-7; D perhaps matches TRBD1 (6 bases). This CDR3 contains 12 residues. The V gene's germline CDR1 is MDHEN and CDR2 SYDVKM. The V gene lost 6 bases and the J gene lost 2 bases, with 8 bases spanning the gap. CDR3 DNA sequence: TGTGCCAGCAGGGGGACAACCTACGAGCAGTACTTC. It encodes CASRGTTYEQYF.

V gene TRBV28 combines with J gene TRBJ2-7; D perhaps matches TRBD2 (6 bases). Germline CDR1 reads MDHEN; CDR2 reads SYDVKM. The CDR3 sequence is 16 residues long. Trimming took off 2 bases at V and 0 bases at J, with 14 bases between the two ends. The CDR3 is CASSLRDFLSSYEQYF. The CDR3 DNA is TGTGCCAGCAGTTTAAGGGACTTTCTCAGCTCCTACGAGCAGTACTTC.

This clone is a singleton in its sample. The chain uses TRBV11-3 and TRBJ2-1, with 8 bases matching TRBD2. Germline CDR1 is SGHNT and CDR2 is YENEEA. The CDR3 totals 17 residues. J lost 7 bases, V lost 0 bases, and 11 bases had no gene match. CDR3 DNA sequence: TGTGCCAGCAGCTTAGATTTCAGCGGGAGTCCGAGTAATGAGCAGTTCTTC. Translating gives CASSLDFSGSPSNEQFF.

V usage is TRBV2 and J usage is TRBJ1-2; 7 bases map to TRBD1. The V segment lost 8 bases and the J segment 6 bases; nucleotides outside the gene matches: 6. The CDR3 runs to 12 residues. Germline CDR1 is SNHLY and CDR2 is FYNNEI. The CDR3, as DNA: TGTGCCAGCTTTTCAGGGGGAAATGGCTACACCTTC. Encoded protein: CASFSGGNGYTF.

This rearrangement joins TRBV27 to TRBJ1-1; 10 bases are a match to TRBD1. There are 14 residues in the CDR3. V dropped 5 bases and J dropped 4; count of bases not matched to a gene: 4. Germline loops: CDR1 MNHEY, CDR2 SMNVEV (reference sequence). Here the CDR3 DNA reads TGTGCCAGCAGTCGGGGACAGGGGAGCACTGAAGCTTTCTTT. This sequence encodes CASSRGQGSTEAFF.

The gene calls are TRBV12-5 and TRBJ2-1, with D possibly matching TRBD2 (6 bases). CDR1 LGHNT and CDR2 FRNRAP come from the germline V gene. V lost 0 bases and J 5 bases, leaving 17 bases between the germline ends. The CDR3 consists of 17 residues. CDR3 sequence (DNA): TGTGCTAGTGGTTTGGTAATAGTAGCGGAGGAGGACAATGAGCAGTTCTTC. Translated: CASGLVIVAEEDNEQFF.

The V call is TRBV7-9, the J call TRBJ2-3, with D possibly matching TRBD2 (6 bases). The germline CDR1 and CDR2 sequences are SEHNR and FQNEAQ (reference sequence). CDR3 length: 16 residues. Trimming took 0 bases from V and 2 from J, leaving 12 bases between them. CDR3 sequence reads: CASSLAGLEVTDTQYF. The CDR3 DNA sequence: TGTGCCAGCAGCTTAGCGGGACTCGAAGTCACAGATACGCAGTATTTT.

The rearrangement joins TRBV4-2 to TRBJ1-6; D unresolved. V was trimmed by 1 base and J by 5 bases, leaving 18 bases between them. The CDR3 consists of 18 residues. Germline V lookup: CDR1 LGHNA, CDR2 YNFKEQ. CDR3 in DNA: TGTGCCAGCAGCCAAGTCCGCTCGGGGATCGGGGATAATTCACCCCTCCACTTT. It specifies CASSQVRSGIGDNSPLHF.

In this sample, this clone turned up once. The V gene is TRBV10-3, the J gene TRBJ2-7; TRBD1 aligns across 8 bases. Germline assignment: CDR1 ENHRY and CDR2 SYGVKD. The CDR3 totals 14 residues. Trimming took 7 bases from V and 5 from J; bases not matched to a gene: 10. Here the CDR3 reads CAIKEQGGSDEQYF. CDR3 nucleotides: TGTGCCATCAAAGAACAGGGGGGTTCCGACGAGCAGTACTTC.

The chain links TRBV30 to TRBJ1-1; D ambiguous. V was cut by 2 bases and J by 3 bases, with 13 bases left in between. CDR1 is GTSNPN and CDR2 is SVGIG in the germline V gene (reference sequence). This CDR3 has 14 amino acids. CDR3 region: CAWSLPGVDTEAFF. DNA for the CDR3: TGTGCCTGGAGTCTTCCCGGTGTTGACACTGAAGCTTTCTTT.

This clone has just a few counts. The V gene is TRBV4-2, the J gene TRBJ2-1; a possible D gene is TRBD1 (5 bases). Trimming removed 2 bases at V and 7 bases at J, with 21 bases between. The CDR3 totals 17 residues. Germline V gene data show CDR1 as LGHNA and CDR2 as YNFKEQ. Here the CDR3 DNA reads TGTGCCAGCAGCCAACTAACGAAGGGGCAAGAGAGGAATGAGCAGTTCTTC. Its protein is CASSQLTKGQERNEQFF.

The rearrangement joins TRBV6-4 to TRBJ1-5, with D possibly matching TRBD1 (5 bases). The germline V and J ends were trimmed by 1 base and 7 bases, with 14 bases remaining between them. Looked up from germline, CDR1 is MRHNA and CDR2 is SNTAGT. CDR3 length: 15 residues. This CDR3 reads CASSDYNRLGQPQHF. The CDR3 bases are TGTGCCAGCAGTGACTATAACAGGTTGGGGCAGCCCCAGCATTTT.

The rearrangement links TRBV28 to TRBJ1-5; D may be TRBD1 (6 bases). This CDR3 has 12 amino acids. CDR1 is MDHEN, CDR2 SYDVKM, per germline. The V and J ends lost 4 bases and 8 bases respectively, with 9 bases between them. The CDR3 loop is CASSSGVKPQHF. The CDR3 DNA is TGTGCCAGCAGTTCAGGGGTGAAGCCCCAGCATTTT.

This rearrangement joins TRBV10-1 to TRBJ2-1, with a possible D match to TRBD2 (7 bases). Trimming removed 3 bases from V and 5 bases from J, with 17 bases in between. The CDR3 covers 16 residues. Looked up from germline, CDR1 is WNHNN and CDR2 is SYGVQD (reference sequence). CDR3 nucleotide sequence: TGCGCCAGCAGTGATCTCCGGGGGGCGCGCGACAATGAGCAGTTCTTC. The encoded protein is CASSDLRGARDNEQFF.

The chain joins TRBV7-2 to TRBJ1-2; D might be TRBD1 (6 bases). V was pared by 5 bases and J by 4 bases, with 17 bases between. The CDR3 runs 15 residues. The V gene's germline CDR1 is SGHTA and CDR2 FQGNSA. The CDR3 sequence: CASSPGQRILYGYTF. The CDR3 nucleotides read TGTGCCAGCAGCCCCGGACAGCGAATCCTCTATGGCTACACCTTC.

The chain joins TRBV21-1 to TRBJ2-3; the table names TRBD2, a call not compared with the DNA. TRBV21-1 is a pseudogene. The CDR3 has 19 residues. This chain's CDR3 is CASSKSLAGGKQGTDTQYF. As DNA, the CDR3 is TGTGCCAGCAGCAAGAGTCTGGCGGGAGGGAAACAGGGCACAGATACGCAGTATTTT.